The rows below give T cell receptor beta chains drawn from one sample of a study of CD8+CD57+ T cells in acquired aplastic anemia. Using its own MiXCR run on the reads, TCRdb lists one record per CDR3 protein. The data contain about 130,000 distinct CDR3 sequences, about 48% of them singletons. The sample taken for sequencing was sorted CD4+, CD8+, or CD8+CD57+ T cells (not recorded which) from PBMCs. All receptors derive from a human donor in good health, serving as a control. Each CDR3 is given with its conserved first and last residue. D genes are given only for firm matches. Expanded clones are given a class, and other clones once, few, many or no size at all.

size: many; J: TRBJ1-2; D: TRBD1; V: TRBV30; DNA: TGTGCCTGGAGTGTACGAAGGACAGGGGGCTATGGCTACACCTTC; CDR3: CAWSVRRTGGYGYTF
size: -; J: TRBJ2-7; D: -; V: TRBV2; DNA: TGTGCCAGCTCCGAGCAGTACTTC; CDR3: CASSEQYF
size: many; J: TRBJ2-2; D: -; V: TRBV20-1; DNA: TGCAGTGCTAGAAGACCTCCCCTCGGGGAGCTGTTTTTT; CDR3: CSARRPPLGELFF
size: many; J: TRBJ1-2; D: -; V: TRBV20-1; DNA: TGCAGTGCTAGTTTACAGTACAACTATGGCTACACCTTC; CDR3: CSASLQYNYGYTF
size: -; J: TRBJ1-2; D: -; V: TRBV29-1; DNA: TGCAGCGTTGAAGACCAGTCTGGCTACACCTTC; CDR3: CSVEDQSGYTF
size: once; J: TRBJ2-7; D: TRBD1; V: TRBV19; DNA: TGTGCCAGTAGTGTTGGGACAGGGGGTGGCTACGAGCAGTACTTC; CDR3: CASSVGTGGGYEQYF
size: many; J: TRBJ2-7; D: -; V: TRBV5-5; DNA: TGTGCCAGCAGCAAGAACCCGGGACACCTCTCCTACGAGCAGTACTTC; CDR3: CASSKNPGHLSYEQYF
size: many; J: TRBJ1-6; D: -; V: TRBV18; DNA: TGTGCCAGCTCACCGTTGGGGGCCCTAGGTTATTCACCCCTCCACTTT; CDR3: CASSPLGALGYSPLHF
size: many; J: TRBJ2-3; D: TRBD2; V: TRBV13; DNA: TGTGCCAGCAGCTCACTAGCGGGGGGGGCATATACAGATACGCAGTATTTT; CDR3: CASSSLAGGAYTDTQYF
size: many; J: TRBJ2-7; D: -; V: TRBV5-8; DNA: TGTGCCAGCAGCTTGCGGGCAGGGGAGGTGGGCTACGAGCAGTACTTC; CDR3: CASSLRAGEVGYEQYF
size: few; J: TRBJ2-5; D: -; V: TRBV10-3; DNA: TGTGCCAGCAGTGTTCTAGGGGGGGGAGAGACCCAGTACTTC; CDR3: CASSVLGGGETQYF
size: -; J: TRBJ2-7; D: -; V: TRBV7-8; DNA: TGTGCCAGCAGCTTACTTCTGCCCTACGAGCAGTACTTC; CDR3: CASSLLLPYEQYF
size: many; J: TRBJ2-2; D: TRBD2; V: TRBV5-8; DNA: TGTGCCAGCAGCTTGTGGCGGGGGTCCACCGGGGAGCTGTTTTTT; CDR3: CASSLWRGSTGELFF
size: -; J: TRBJ1-1; D: -; V: TRBV12-3/TRBV12-4; DNA: TGTGCCAGCAGTCCTCGGGGGAACACTGAAGCTTTCTTT; CDR3: CASSPRGNTEAFF
size: -; J: TRBJ2-1; D: TRBD2; V: TRBV5-6; DNA: TGTGCCAGCAGCTTGGCTGGGACTAGCGGGGTAGATGAGCAGTTCTTC; CDR3: CASSLAGTSGVDEQFF
size: many; J: TRBJ1-2; D: -; V: TRBV20-1; DNA: TGCAGTGCCCCCGGATCGACTAACTATGGCTACACCTTC; CDR3: CSAPGSTNYGYTF
size: -; J: TRBJ2-1; D: -; V: TRBV23-1; DNA: TGCGCCAGCAGTCTAGGGGCGCGGGGGCAGTCCCAAAACCCCTACAATGAGCAGTTCTTC; CDR3: CASSLGARGQSQNPYNEQFF
size: -; J: TRBJ1-1; D: -; V: TRBV7-2; DNA: TGTGCCAGCAGTCTTTTGGCGGACGTGAACACTGAAGCTTTCTTT; CDR3: CASSLLADVNTEAFF
size: many; J: TRBJ1-2; D: -; V: TRBV7-9; DNA: TGTGCCAGCAGCCCCGAGGGGTATGGCTACACCTTC; CDR3: CASSPEGYGYTF
size: many; J: TRBJ2-1; D: -; V: TRBV7-9; DNA: TGTGCCAGCAGCGTCAGTGGCTCCTACAATGAGCAGTTCTTC; CDR3: CASSVSGSYNEQFF
size: -; J: TRBJ1-2; D: -; V: TRBV29-1; DNA: TGCAGCGCCGCCAGGCCCGAGGGCTACACCTTC; CDR3: CSAARPEGYTF
size: many; J: TRBJ2-7; D: -; V: TRBV20-1; DNA: TGCAGTGCTAGTCGGCGACTAGGCGCCGACGAGCAGTACTTC; CDR3: CSASRRLGADEQYF
size: many; J: TRBJ2-4; D: -; V: TRBV2; DNA: TGTGCCAGCAGTGACAGGGTCCAAGCCAAAAACATTCAGTACTTC; CDR3: CASSDRVQAKNIQYF
size: many; J: TRBJ2-3; D: TRBD1; V: TRBV20-1; DNA: TGCAGTGCTAGTCGGGGACAGACCACAGATACGCAGTATTTT; CDR3: CSASRGQTTDTQYF
size: many; J: TRBJ1-5; D: -; V: TRBV6-5; DNA: TGTGCCAGCAGTTACGATAGAGATCATCAACCCCAGCATTTT; CDR3: CASSYDRDHQPQHF
size: once; J: TRBJ1-6; D: -; V: TRBV20-1; DNA: TGCAGCGCTAGACCTTCCGGGGGGGGAGGTTATAATTCACCCCTCCACTTT; CDR3: CSARPSGGGGYNSPLHF
size: many; J: TRBJ1-5; D: -; V: TRBV28; DNA: TGTGCCAGCAGACCCGCCTATGGATCTTATCAGCCCCAGCATTTT; CDR3: CASRPAYGSYQPQHF
size: many; J: TRBJ1-2; D: -; V: TRBV19; DNA: TGTGCCAGTAACTGGGGGGCGACAGGAGGAGACTACTATGGCTACACCTTC; CDR3: CASNWGATGGDYYGYTF
size: many; J: TRBJ2-7; D: -; V: TRBV14; DNA: TGTGCCAGCAGCCAGTATAGGGGGGTTAGCTACGAGCAGTACTTC; CDR3: CASSQYRGVSYEQYF
size: -; J: TRBJ2-2; D: -; V: TRBV2; DNA: TGTGCCAGCAGTGGTCAGGAGGTCGGGAAGCTGTTTTTT; CDR3: CASSGQEVGKLFF
size: -; J: TRBJ1-3; D: -; V: TRBV15; DNA: TGTGCCACCAGCAGAGATGTTGGAAACACCATATATTTT; CDR3: CATSRDVGNTIYF
size: many; J: TRBJ1-1; D: -; V: TRBV6-2/TRBV6-3; DNA: TGTGCCAGCACCCAAGGGGCCATTATGAACACTGAAGCTTTCTTT; CDR3: CASTQGAIMNTEAFF
size: -; J: TRBJ2-3; D: TRBD2; V: TRBV7-3; DNA: TGTGCCAGCAGCGATCCTAGCGGGGGGGAGTTGGATACGCAGTATTTT; CDR3: CASSDPSGGELDTQYF
size: many; J: TRBJ2-5; D: TRBD2; V: TRBV7-3; DNA: TGTGCCAGCAGCTTGGGAGGGGTGGGGAAGAAGACCCAGTACTTC; CDR3: CASSLGGVGKKTQYF
size: -; J: TRBJ1-1; D: -; V: TRBV2; DNA: TGTGCCAGCAGTGAAGGGCAGGGATTTGCCACTGAAGCTTTCTTT; CDR3: CASSEGQGFATEAFF
size: many; J: TRBJ2-6; D: TRBD1; V: TRBV4-3; DNA: TGCGCCAGCAGTCCCGGGACAGGGGGCTCTGGGGCCAACGTCCTGACTTTC; CDR3: CASSPGTGGSGANVLTF
size: -; J: TRBJ2-3; D: -; V: TRBV10-2; DNA: TGCGCCAGCATACGGGGGCAAGTAGGTTCAGATACGCAGTATTTT; CDR3: CASIRGQVGSDTQYF
size: many; J: TRBJ2-3; D: -; V: TRBV10-3; DNA: TGTGCCATCAGTGAGAATCAAGATACGCAGTATTTT; CDR3: CAISENQDTQYF
size: many; J: TRBJ2-1; D: -; V: TRBV20-1; DNA: TGCAGTGCTAGAGACCCCGGGCATGAGCAGTTCTTC; CDR3: CSARDPGHEQFF
size: -; J: TRBJ2-3; D: TRBD2; V: TRBV24-1; DNA: TGTGCCACCAGAGCGACTAGCGGGGGAGACACAGATACGCAGTATTTT; CDR3: CATRATSGGDTDTQYF
size: many; J: TRBJ2-5; D: TRBD1; V: TRBV5-4; DNA: TGTGCCAGCAGCCCGGACAGGGCCGAGACCCAGTACTTC; CDR3: CASSPDRAETQYF
size: many; J: TRBJ1-6; D: -; V: TRBV7-3; DNA: TGTGCCAGCAGCTTAAGGGGCAGGGATCGCTCACCCCTCCACTTT; CDR3: CASSLRGRDRSPLHF
size: few; J: TRBJ2-1; D: TRBD2; V: TRBV7-3; DNA: TGTGCCAGCAGCTTAAAGGGCGGACTAGCGGGGGGGCACAATGAGCAGTTCTTC; CDR3: CASSLKGGLAGGHNEQFF
size: -; J: TRBJ1-2; D: TRBD1; V: TRBV19; DNA: TGTGCCAGTAGAAGAAGACAGGGGGCTAACTATGGCTACACCTTC; CDR3: CASRRRQGANYGYTF
size: few; J: TRBJ2-7; D: TRBD1; V: TRBV18; DNA: TGTGCCAGCTCACCCGGGACAGGGAACACCGGGGAGCAGTACTTC; CDR3: CASSPGTGNTGEQYF
size: many; J: TRBJ2-1; D: TRBD1; V: TRBV5-4; DNA: TGTGCCAGCAGCTGGGGGACAGGGAATGAGCAGTTCTTC; CDR3: CASSWGTGNEQFF
size: -; J: TRBJ2-7; D: -; V: TRBV10-3; DNA: TGTGCCGCCACGGGACTTTCCTACGAGCAGTACTTC; CDR3: CAATGLSYEQYF
size: -; J: TRBJ2-1; D: -; V: TRBV6-1; DNA: TGTGCCAGCACCGGGACCACGCACGATGAGCAGTTCTTC; CDR3: CASTGTTHDEQFF
size: -; J: TRBJ1-1; D: -; V: TRBV10-3; DNA: TGTGCCATCAGTGGAAAGGGAGGAGAAACTGAAGCTTTCTTT; CDR3: CAISGKGGETEAFF
size: many; J: TRBJ2-7; D: -; V: TRBV6-1; DNA: TGTGCCAGCAGCCGACACCCCTACGAGCAGTACTTC; CDR3: CASSRHPYEQYF